Each of the 26 T cell receptor beta chains below was sequenced from the same sample in a study of tumor and adjacent non-tumor tissue in lung cancer. The library came from three nested PCR rounds adapted from ARM-PCR protocols. TCRdb redid the calling of the multiplex PCR reads with MiXCR, one entry per CDR3 protein. In the table there are 120,000 or so distinct CDR3 sequences, about 66% of which are singletons. RNA was extracted from bulk tissue without any cell sorting. Material for sequencing was lung tumor tissue. Source of these receptors: a man aged 25-40 years with non-small cell lung cancer.

This clonotype was recorded many times. This chain links TRBV29-1 with TRBJ2-1, with TRBD2 matching over 11 bases. The germline V gene has CDR1 SQVTM and CDR2 ANQGSEA. The CDR3 runs 13 residues. Trimming at V came to 6 bases and at J to 3 bases, leaving 1 base not matched to a gene. The CDR3, as DNA: TGCAGCGTGGGACTAGCGGTCTACAATGAGCAGTTCTTC. This encodes CSVGLAVYNEQFF.

Concerning this clonotype: A much bigger clone sits one base away, suggesting this may be a read error. The CDR3 loop reads CASSPAGTDEQYF. As DNA, the CDR3 is TGTGCCAGCAGTCCGGCCGGGACCGACGAGCAGTACTTC. The genes are TRBV12-3 or TRBV12-4 and TRBJ2-7; the D gene could be TRBD1 or TRBD2 (5 bases each). V lost 5 bases and J 5 bases, leaving 13 bases between the germline ends. This CDR3 comprises 13 residues.

This chain links TRBV4-3 with TRBJ1-2, with unresolved D. The germline V and J ends were trimmed by 4 bases and 8 bases, with 23 bases remaining between them. The CDR3 is made up of 16 amino acids. Germline-derived CDR1 and CDR2 are LGHNA and YSLEER. CDR3 in amino acids: CASSPQEPTDSAGYTF. Written as DNA, the CDR3 is TGCGCCAGCAGCCCGCAAGAACCAACAGACTCGGCGGGCTACACCTTC.

The chain recombines TRBV4-1 with TRBJ2-7; D gene uncertain. Germline V gene data show CDR1 as MGHRA and CDR2 as YSYEKL. V lost 0 bases to trimming and J lost 4 bases, with 13 bases between them. The CDR3 runs 15 residues. CDR3 region: CASSQERIGGYEQYF. The DNA for the CDR3 is TGCGCCAGCAGCCAAGAAAGGATAGGTGGATACGAGCAGTACTTC.

The count of this clonotype is one. A much larger clone differs by one base, so this may be a read error. The chain carries TRBV6-5 and TRBJ1-2; D ambiguous. V lost 8 bases to trimming and J lost 6 bases, with 16 bases between them. The germline CDR1 and CDR2 sequences are MNHEY and SVGAGI. The CDR3 is 13 amino acids. The DNA for the CDR3 is TGTGCCAGCTCCGTCGAGGGAAGGGATGGCTACACCTTC. Its protein is CASSVEGRDGYTF.

The chain combines TRBV6-5 with TRBJ2-2; weak D call: TRBD1 (6 bases). Germline CDR1 reads MNHEY; CDR2 reads SVGAGI. The CDR3 covers 15 residues. The V end lost 0 bases, the J end lost 13 bases, and 18 bases lay between the germline ends. CDR3 sequence (DNA): TGTGCCAGCAGTTACTCAGGGGGAAGTCCCAGGGGGCTGTTTTTT. Protein: CASSYSGGSPRGLFF.

As for this clonotype: A much larger clonotype is one base distant, so this may be a read error. The V and J genes are TRBV7-3 and TRBJ2-3; D uncertain. The CDR3 has 13 residues. V lost 0 bases and J 5 bases, leaving 6 bases between the germline ends. CDR1 is SGHTA and CDR2 is FQGTGA in the germline V gene. CDR3 sequence (DNA): TGTGCCAGCAGCTTAACCACTGGAGATACGCAGTATTTT. This encodes CASSLTTGDTQYF.

The chain joins TRBV7-3 to TRBJ2-3; D remains ambiguous. V gave up 6 bases and J gave up 8 bases, with 21 bases separating them. This CDR3 has 15 residues. Germline V lookup: CDR1 SGHTA, CDR2 FQGTGA. CDR3 in DNA: TGTGCCAGCAGTTCTCTAGGAACATCATCAGGTACGCAGTATTTT. Translated, it gives CASSSLGTSSGTQYF.

In regard to this clonotype: A much larger clone sits a single nucleotide away, making a read error possible. The chain joins TRBV20-1 to TRBJ1-6; D unclear. Germline assignment: CDR1 DFQATT and CDR2 SNEGSKA (reference sequence). This CDR3 contains 14 residues. The CDR3 here is CSALHMDLNSRLHF. The CDR3 DNA follows: TGCAGTGCTTTACATATGGATTTAAATTCACGCCTCCACTTT.

Notes on this clonotype: A much bigger clone sits one base away, suggesting this may be a read error. The chain combines TRBV20-1 with TRBJ2-7; D is unclear. The CDR3 consists of 13 residues. Germline V gene data show CDR1 as DFQATT and CDR2 as SNEGSKA (reference sequence). V dropped 8 bases and J dropped 6 bases, with 20 bases sitting between them. The CDR3 nucleotides read TGCAGTCCTGATCGGACGGTCCTTGGCGAGCAGTACTTC. This translates into CSPDRTVLGEQYF.

This clonotype was seen a handful of times. A much larger clone lies a single base off, so this may be a read error. Here the CDR3 reads CSIEGQGTYEQYF. In DNA form, the CDR3 reads TGCAGCATTGAGGGGCAGGGAACCTACGAGCAGTACTTC. This sequence joins TRBV29-1 and TRBJ2-7; D assignment may be TRBD1 or TRBD2 (5 bases each). CDR3 length: 13 residues. Germline values: CDR1 SQVTM, CDR2 ANQGSEA.

As to this clonotype: Mismatch with germline at one junction end may stem from a read error. The chain carries TRBV4-1 and TRBJ2-1; D possibly corresponds to TRBD1 (5 bases). The V gene's germline CDR1 is MGHRA and CDR2 YSYEKL. This CDR3 has 13 amino acids. The CDR3 protein is CASSHPQGNEQSF. CDR3 in DNA: TGCGCAAGCAGCCACCCCCAGGGCAATGAGCAGTCCTTC.

This clonotype has a handful of counts. The rearrangement links TRBV4-3 to TRBJ2-1; 8 bases agree with TRBD2. This CDR3 has 15 amino acids. Germline V gives CDR1 LGHNA, CDR2 YSLEER. V was clipped by 1 base and J by 9 bases; unmatched bases: 8. This CDR3 is CASSQGIAGFSEQFF. The CDR3 nucleotides are TGCGCCAGCAGCCAAGGAATAGCGGGGTTCAGTGAGCAGTTCTTC.

In regard to this clonotype: This is likely a read error, given that the CDR3 carries no conserved phenylalanine or tryptophan at its end. CDR3 loop: CASSLLAGGPGDTQYL. The CDR3 DNA is TGTGCCAGCAGTTTACTAGCGGGAGGGCCAGGAGATACGCAGTATCTT. The chain has TRBV11-3 and TRBJ2-3; 13 bases align to TRBD2. With 6 bases clipped from V and 5 bases from J, the junction kept 8 bases outside the gene matches. The CDR3 spans 16 residues. Looked up from germline, CDR1 is SGHNT and CDR2 is YENEEA.

This clonotype was observed at least ten times. The chain employs TRBV20-1 and TRBJ2-7; 10 positions agree with TRBD1. The CDR3 is 15 amino acids. After removal of 6 bases from V and 6 bases from J, the junction contained 14 bases not matched to a gene. Germline values: CDR1 DFQATT, CDR2 SNEGSKA (reference sequence). The CDR3 region has the DNA TGCAGTGCCAAAAGCGTCCCGGGACAGGGGTTCGAGCAGTACTTC. It yields the protein CSAKSVPGQGFEQYF.

V gene TRBV29-1 combines with J gene TRBJ1-2, with 7 bases identical to TRBD1. Germline loops: CDR1 SQVTM, CDR2 ANQGSEA. Trimming took 5 bases from V and 4 from J; bases not matched to a gene: 4. The CDR3 loop spans 12 amino acids. CDR3 DNA sequence: TGCAGCGTTTCCCAGGGGGGCTATGGCTACACCTTC. Translated: CSVSQGGYGYTF.

As concerns this clonotype: A read error may account for a junction end that differs from germline. The chain links TRBV20-1 to TRBJ2-1; D is unclear. The germline V gene has CDR1 DFQATT and CDR2 SNEGSKA (reference sequence). CDR3 length equals 15 residues. As DNA, the CDR3 is TGCAGTGCTAGAGATCTGGGTGCCGATTACAATGAGCAGGTCTTC. It codes for CSARDLGADYNEQVF.

As to this clonotype: Just one base apart from a much larger clone, this may be a read error. This chain links TRBV30 with TRBJ2-1, with D possibly matching TRBD2 (6 bases). Trimming took off 0 bases at V and 8 bases at J, with 8 bases between the two ends. Germline CDR1 GTSNPN, CDR2 SVGIG (reference sequence). The CDR3 contains 12 residues. DNA of the CDR3: TGTGCCTGGAGTGTAAGGAGGGATGAGCAGTTCTTC. It codes for CAWSVRRDEQFF. Together with reference TRBV30 and TRBJ2-1, the CDR3 gives the full variable domain: SQTIHQWPATLVQPVGSPLSLECTVEGTSNPNLYWYRQAAGRGLQLLFYSVGIGQISSEVPQNLSASRPQDRQFILSSKKLLLSDSGFYLCAWSVRRDEQFFGPGTRLTVL.

This clonotype occurred a few times. The rearrangement joins TRBV12-3 or TRBV12-4 to TRBJ2-5; the match to TRBD2 covers 8 bases. The CDR3 length is 13 residues. J lost 9 bases, V lost 4 bases, and 7 bases had no gene match. The CDR3 sequence: CASSSGGRGPQYF. CDR3 sequence (DNA): TGTGCCAGCAGTTCGGGGGGGCGAGGACCCCAGTACTTC.

Of note for this clonotype: At one boundary the junction diverges from the germline segment, which might be a read error. The rearrangement uses TRBV11-3 and TRBJ2-1; unclear D gene. The CDR3 totals 13 residues. Germline loops: CDR1 SGHNT, CDR2 YENEEA. CDR3: CASNPTPDNEQFF. CDR3 nucleotides: TGTGCTAGCAACCCCACACCTGACAATGAGCAGTTCTTC.

Note on this clonotype: Just one base apart from a much larger clone, this may be a read error. The CDR3 DNA sequence: TGCGCCAGCAGCCAAGATCTGCCAGGGGCCACCCAAGAGACCCAGTACTTC. As protein: CASSQDLPGATQETQYF. The rearrangement uses TRBV4-3 and TRBJ2-5; D perhaps matches TRBD1 (6 bases). Per the germline V gene, CDR1 is LGHNA and CDR2 is YSLEER. V was pared by 0 bases and J by 1 base, with 15 bases between. The CDR3 is 17 residues long.

Concerning this clonotype itself: The missing conserved phenylalanine or tryptophan at the end of this CDR3 makes a read error likely. The J gene is TRBJ1-2, the V gene TRBV10-3; 8 positions match TRBD1. The CDR3 spans 14 residues. Per the germline V gene, CDR1 is ENHRY and CDR2 is SYGVKD. CDR3 bases: TGTGCCATCGGTGATGTGACAGGGGACTATGGCTACACCTTA. The encoded protein is CAIGDVTGDYGYTL.

In its sample, this clonotype was seen once. One end of the junction does not line up with germline, which may come from a read error. The chain has TRBV11-2 and TRBJ2-1, with 8 bases fitting TRBD2. The CDR3 spans 16 residues. Per the germline V gene, CDR1 is SGHAT and CDR2 is FQNNGV. CDR3 amino acids: CASSSRVPGLVGEQFF. CDR3 DNA: TGTGCCAGTAGCTCCCGAGTCCCGGGACTAGTAGGAGAGCAGTTCTTC.

Concerning this clonotype: A single base separates this from a much larger clone, so it may be a read error. The rearrangement links TRBV12-3 or TRBV12-4 to TRBJ2-4; the D call may be TRBD1 or TRBD2 (5 bases each). There are 16 residues in the CDR3. V lost 4 bases to trimming and J lost 5 bases, with 18 bases between them. CDR3 residues: CASSSYRRERQNIQYF. The CDR3 DNA reads as TGTGCCAGCAGTTCATACCGCAGGGAGCGCCAAAACATTCAGTACTTC.

Points on this clonotype: A much bigger clone sits one base away, suggesting this may be a read error. The chain carries TRBV6-1 and TRBJ2-7, with a possible D match to TRBD1 (6 bases). CDR1 MNHNS and CDR2 SASEGT come from the germline V gene. This CDR3 has 15 residues. This chain's CDR3 is CANSPRDTGSYEQYF. CDR3 nucleotide sequence: TGTGCCAACAGTCCCCGGGACACAGGGTCCTACGAGCAGTACTTC.

This sequence joins TRBV20-1 and TRBJ2-3; D remains ambiguous. The CDR3 covers 15 residues. Germline V lookup: CDR1 DFQATT, CDR2 SNEGSKA (reference sequence). The germline V and J ends were trimmed by 4 bases and 0 bases, with 14 bases remaining between them. The CDR3: CSAIGRGGSTDTQYF. The CDR3 DNA reads TGCAGTGCTATAGGGCGAGGCGGTAGCACAGATACGCAGTATTTT.